This is a list of T cell receptor beta chains from one sample in a study of T cell responses to AZD1222 COVID-19 vaccine. Method: immunoSEQ multiplex PCR; TCRdb's copy keeps in-frame clones and lacks some. The repertoire includes some 150,000 clones, approximately 90% of them detected once, and roughly 1.9% sits in the top ten. The sample was peripheral blood, taken on day 0 of AZD1222 vaccination. The receptors were sampled from an adult in good health. Each CDR3 is given with its conserved first and last residue. D genes are given only for firm matches. For some rows the clone size is stated as once, few or many, or as a class when expanded; others skip it.

j_call | d_call | clone_size | v_call | cdr3_aa | cdr3_nt
TRBJ1-2 | . | . | TRBV4-3 | CASSQYNYGYTF | TGCGCCAGCAGCCAGTATAACTATGGCTACACCTTC
TRBJ1-1 | . | . | TRBV28 | CASSLTGPPSTEAFF | TGTGCCAGCAGTTTAACAGGACCGCCGAGCACTGAAGCTTTCTTT
TRBJ1-1 | . | . | TRBV4-1 | CASSLQRSGTEAFF | TGCGCCAGCAGCCTTCAACGTTCGGGCACTGAAGCTTTCTTT
TRBJ1-1 | . | . | TRBV5-1 | CASSRPRIGAGATEAFF | TGCGCCAGCAGCAGACCGAGGATTGGGGCTGGAGCGACTGAAGCTTTCTTT
TRBJ2-7 | TRBD2 | . | TRBV5-1 | CASSRTSGPYEQYF | TGCGCCAGCAGCAGGACTAGCGGGCCTTACGAGCAGTACTTC
TRBJ1-6 | TRBD1 | . | TRBV28 | CASSFLKTGPEWVGPPLHF | TGTGCCAGCAGTTTTCTTAAGACAGGGCCAGAATGGGTTGGGCCACCCCTCCACTTT
TRBJ2-6 | TRBD1 | . | TRBV28 | CASSPTGAGGANVLTF | TGTGCCAGCAGTCCGACAGGGGCTGGCGGGGCCAACGTCCTGACTTTC
TRBJ1-4 | . | . | TRBV7-6 | CASSPGRGVLVVVHEKLFF | TGTGCCAGCAGCCCCGGACGGGGGGTATTGGTAGTGGTTCATGAAAAACTGTTTTTT
TRBJ2-1 | . | . | TRBV29-1 | CSVRGLGGIDAYNEQFF | TGCAGCGTGAGGGGATTGGGTGGGATAGACGCCTACAATGAGCAGTTCTTC
TRBJ2-6 | TRBD1 | . | TRBV28 | CASSRQGSGANVLTF | TGTGCCAGCAGTAGACAGGGATCTGGGGCCAACGTCCTGACTTTC
TRBJ2-1 | TRBD1 | . | TRBV14 | CVSSPLQGAVGYEQFF | TGTGTCAGCAGCCCACTCCAGGGGGCGGTTGGCTATGAGCAGTTCTTC
TRBJ1-2 | . | once | TRBV19 | CASSMPGRDYGYTF | TGTGCCAGTAGTATGCCCGGCAGGGACTATGGCTACACCTTC
TRBJ1-1 | . | . | TRBV4-1 | CASSQAQNTEAFF | TGCGCCAGCAGCCAAGCTCAGAACACTGAAGCTTTCTTT
TRBJ1-4 | . | . | TRBV27 | CATRTGWKAEKLFF | TGTGCCACCAGAACAGGGTGGAAGGCTGAAAAACTGTTTTTT
TRBJ2-7 | . | few | TRBV7-9 | CASSFSQNTYEQYF | TGTGCCAGCAGCTTCTCCCAGAATACCTACGAGCAGTACTTC
TRBJ2-1 | . | . | TRBV9 | CASSVVAEGLNEQFF | TGTGCCAGCAGCGTAGTAGCGGAGGGTTTAAATGAGCAGTTCTTC
TRBJ2-7 | . | . | TRBV18 | CASSQARGREYEQYF | TGTGCCAGCTCACAGGCCAGGGGGCGGGAGTACGAGCAGTACTTC
TRBJ2-7 | TRBD1 | . | TRBV7-9 | CASSNRDRYEQYF | TGTGCCAGCAGCAACCGGGACAGGTACGAGCAGTACTTC
TRBJ1-2 | . | once | TRBV6-2/TRBV6-3 | CASSNGQIHYGYTF | TGTGCCAGCAGCAACGGACAGATTCACTATGGCTACACCTTC
TRBJ1-5 | . | . | TRBV7-2 | CASSPDLGQGPQHF | TGTGCCAGCAGCCCGGACCTAGGACAAGGGCCCCAGCATTTT
TRBJ1-2 | TRBD1 | . | TRBV6-5 | CASSYTAGGYGYTF | TGTGCCAGCAGTTACACGGCAGGGGGTTACGGCTACACCTTC
TRBJ2-3 | TRBD2 | . | TRBV7-2 | CASSFLGLVLDTQYF | TGTGCCAGCAGCTTTTTGGGACTAGTACTAGATACGCAGTATTTT
TRBJ2-7 | . | . | TRBV21-1 | CASSTGLSSREQYF | TGTGCCAGCAGCACCGGACTTTCATCTAGGGAGCAGTACTTC
TRBJ1-1 | . | . | TRBV7-2 | CASSLVPGTVNTEAFF | TGTGCCAGCAGCTTAGTGCCCGGGACGGTGAACACTGAAGCTTTCTTT
TRBJ2-1 | . | . | TRBV1 | CTSSQASGDTYNEQFF | TGCACCAGCAGCCAGGCTAGCGGGGACACCTACAATGAGCAGTTCTTC
TRBJ1-1 | . | . | TRBV28 | CASSLWDRPKAEAFF | TGTGCCAGCAGTTTATGGGACAGACCGAAGGCTGAAGCTTTCTTT
TRBJ2-1 | TRBD2 | . | TRBV12-5 | CASGMGLAGVSYNEQFF | TGTGCTAGTGGAATGGGACTAGCGGGAGTCTCCTACAATGAGCAGTTCTTC
TRBJ2-2 | . | . | TRBV9 | CASSVGLSWQQNTGELFF | TGTGCCAGCAGCGTAGGTTTGTCCTGGCAACAGAACACCGGGGAGCTGTTTTTT
TRBJ1-1 | . | . | TRBV7-9 | CASSLQEENTEAFF | TGTGCCAGCAGCTTACAGGAGGAGAACACTGAAGCTTTCTTT
TRBJ1-4 | TRBD1 | . | TRBV6-5 | CASSYSTGVNEKLFF | TGTGCCAGCAGTTACTCGACAGGGGTTAATGAAAAACTGTTTTTT
TRBJ1-3 | . | . | TRBV7-2 | CASSLSQGRNTIYF | TGTGCCAGCAGCTTATCCCAGGGAAGAAACACCATATATTTT